One sample yielded the 29 T cell receptor beta chains listed below, sequenced in a study of shared clonotypes between healthy human individuals. Clones were sequenced by immunoSEQ multiplex PCR, and TCRdb holds only the in-frame ones, with some missing. The profile shows under 750,000 clones, around 70% of them singletons. Sequenced: memory CD4+ T cells sorted from blood. Subset reported: CD45RA-negative fraction. Every receptor here comes from a woman aged 25 to 39 in good health.

The chain carries TRBV11-1 and TRBJ2-3; 7 nucleotides align to TRBD2. There are 15 residues in the CDR3. Germline CDR1 is SGHAT and CDR2 is FQDESV (reference sequence). V was clipped by 5 bases and J by 4 bases; unmatched bases: 9. CDR3 DNA: TGTGCCAGCAGCGGAGGTGGGGGGGTAGCAGATACGCAGTATTTT. Amino acid sequence: CASSGGGGVADTQYF.

The gene calls are TRBV11-2 and TRBJ2-1; D ambiguous. The CDR3 has 13 residues. Trimming left V 0 bases short and J 8 bases short, with 8 bases between. Germline loops: CDR1 SGHAT, CDR2 FQNNGV. Here the CDR3 DNA reads TGTGCCAGCAGCTTAGACGAGTACGATGAGCAGTTCTTC. Its translation: CASSLDEYDEQFF.

On this clone itself: Other DNA sequences from this sample encode an identical CDR3 as well. The chain carries TRBV7-9 and TRBJ1-2; unclear D gene. The length of the CDR3 is 13 residues. Germline values: CDR1 SEHNR, CDR2 FQNEAQ (reference sequence). V was shortened by 1 base and J by 2 bases, with 5 bases between the two germline ends. For the CDR3, the DNA is TGTGCCAGCAGCTTAGGCCAGAACTATGGCTACACCTTC. This gives the protein CASSLGQNYGYTF.

This clone was counted ten times or more. In the same sample, other DNA sequences code for this CDR3. The chain has TRBV19 and TRBJ1-1; possibly TRBD1 for D (6 bases). The CDR3 runs 14 residues. Germline values: CDR1 LNHDA, CDR2 SQIVND (reference sequence). V was shortened by 5 bases and J by 5 bases, with 15 bases between the two germline ends. The CDR3 spells CASSSGRGGTEAFF. The CDR3 nucleotides are TGTGCCAGTAGTTCCGGGAGGGGGGGTACTGAAGCTTTCTTT.

As to this clone: One base separates it from a far larger clone, so it is likely a read error. The sample has other DNA sequences that encode this CDR3 too. The CDR3 reads CASSRQEYQPQHF. In nucleotides, the CDR3 is TGTGCCAGCAGCCGACAGGAATATCAGCCCCAGCATTTT. The J gene is TRBJ1-5, the V gene TRBV7-2; TRBD1 is a possible D gene (6 bases). Trimming shortened V by 5 bases and J by 5 bases, and 10 bases separated the two germline ends. This CDR3 comprises 13 residues. Germline assignment: CDR1 SGHTA and CDR2 FQGNSA.

V usage is TRBV27 and J usage is TRBJ2-2, with 9 bases aligning to TRBD2. Per germline, CDR1 MNHEY and CDR2 SMNVEV (reference sequence). This CDR3 has 14 amino acids. V dropped 7 bases and J dropped 4; count of bases not matched to a gene: 4. CDR3 residues: CASTPTSGTGELFF. CDR3 nucleotides: TGTGCCAGCACCCCGACTAGCGGCACCGGGGAGCTGTTTTTT.

This clone was counted between two and nine times. V and J are TRBV18 and TRBJ1-1, with a possible D match to TRBD1 (5 bases). Trimming cost V 2 bases and J 1 base, with 11 bases left between them. Germline V gives CDR1 KGHSH, CDR2 LQKENI. The CDR3 contains 15 residues. Here the CDR3 reads CASSPGHSGNTEAFF. CDR3 in DNA: TGTGCCAGCTCACCAGGACACTCAGGGAACACTGAAGCTTTCTTT.

For the CDR3, the DNA is TGTGCCAGCAGCAGGTCAGGGGGGATGGATGAAGCTTTCTTT. It yields the protein CASSRSGGMDEAFF. J is TRBJ1-1 and V is TRBV5-5; 7 positions agree with TRBD1. Germline V gives CDR1 SGHKS, CDR2 YYEKEE (reference sequence). The J segment lost 7 bases and the V segment lost 4 bases, leaving 10 bases of the junction unmatched. The CDR3 is 14 residues long.

The CDR3 is CASSPSESSYNEQFF. The CDR3 nucleotides read TGTGCCAGCTCCCCAAGCGAGAGCTCCTACAATGAGCAGTTCTTC. The chain links TRBV18 to TRBJ2-1; D unresolved. This CDR3 region has 15 residues. The V gene lost 6 bases and the J gene lost 0 bases, with 12 bases spanning the gap. Per germline, CDR1 KGHSH and CDR2 LQKENI.

The genes are TRBV11-2 and TRBJ1-1, with D perhaps matching TRBD1 (5 bases). This CDR3 is built from 15 residues. Germline CDR1 is SGHAT and CDR2 is FQNNGV. The germline V and J ends were trimmed by 5 bases and 0 bases, with 13 bases remaining between them. The chain's CDR3 is CASSLRDGMNTEAFF. The CDR3 region has the DNA TGTGCCAGCAGCCTCCGGGACGGAATGAACACTGAAGCTTTCTTT.

V and J are TRBV28 and TRBJ1-5, with D possibly being TRBD1 (5 bases). The CDR3 is made up of 16 amino acids. Germline CDR1 MDHEN, CDR2 SYDVKM. Trimming removed 6 bases from V and 1 base from J, with 16 bases in between. CDR3 nucleotides: TGTGCCAGCAGGTCTACAGGCGTAGGGAGCAATCAGCCCCAGCATTTT. Amino acid sequence: CASRSTGVGSNQPQHF.

The chain uses TRBV5-4 and TRBJ2-5; D perhaps matches TRBD1 (7 bases). Deletions cut 5 bases from V and 2 bases from J, with 16 bases between. CDR3 length: 15 amino acids. CDR1 is SGHNT and CDR2 is YYREEE in the germline V gene (reference sequence). The DNA of the CDR3 is TGTGCCAGCAGGTCCGCGGGACAGCCACAAGAGACCCAGTACTTC. It specifies CASRSAGQPQETQYF.

The V gene is TRBV7-2, the J gene TRBJ2-7, with D possibly TRBD2 on 6 matching bases. The germline V gene encodes CDR1 SGHTA and CDR2 FQGNSA. Trimming took 4 bases from V and 7 from J, leaving 14 bases between them. CDR3 length: 13 amino acids. The CDR3 loop is CASSSQRGKEQYF. CDR3 DNA sequence: TGTGCCAGCAGCTCCCAACGGGGGAAGGAGCAGTACTTC.

As concerns this clone: This sample includes further DNA sequences coding for the same CDR3. The chain uses TRBV27 and TRBJ1-1, with D unclear. The germline V gene has CDR1 MNHEY and CDR2 SMNVEV (reference sequence). The V and J ends lost 0 bases and 0 bases respectively, with 5 bases between them. The CDR3 runs 14 residues. The CDR3 here is CASSLSRLNTEAFF. DNA for the CDR3: TGTGCCAGCAGTTTATCCAGGTTGAACACTGAAGCTTTCTTT.

V usage is TRBV20-1 and J usage is TRBJ2-3; TRBD2 is a possible D gene (5 bases). The CDR3 is 11 residues long. Per germline, CDR1 DFQATT and CDR2 SNEGSKA (reference sequence). Trimming took 5 bases from V and 4 from J, leaving 7 bases between them. The CDR3 coding sequence is TGCAGTGCTGGAGGTTCAGATACGCAGTATTTT. Its protein is CSAGGSDTQYF.

The chain links TRBV27 to TRBJ1-4; 11 bases line up with TRBD1. CDR1 is MNHEY and CDR2 is SMNVEV in the germline V gene (reference sequence). With V trimmed by 4 bases and J by 7 bases, 5 bases remained unmatched. This CDR3 has 15 residues. The CDR3 sequence is CASSSAGTGGEKLFF. CDR3 DNA sequence: TGTGCCAGCAGTTCAGCCGGGACAGGGGGTGAAAAACTGTTTTTT.

The chain has TRBV7-2 and TRBJ1-4; D is unclear. Germline V CDR1 and CDR2: SGHTA, FQGNSA. The CDR3 consists of 13 residues. V was shortened by 3 bases and J by 6 bases, with 8 bases between the two germline ends. The CDR3 region has the DNA TGTGCCAGCAGCTTTCAAAGGGATGAAAAACTGTTTTTT. It yields the protein CASSFQRDEKLFF.

V is TRBV5-1 and J is TRBJ2-2, with 15 bases lining up with TRBD2. The CDR3 has 19 residues. V shed 2 bases and J 6 bases; nucleotides not matched to a gene: 11. Germline CDR1 and CDR2: SGHRS and YFSETQ. CDR3 sequence reads: CASSFLARTSGRASGELFF. In DNA, the CDR3 is TGCGCCAGCAGCTTTTTAGCTCGGACTAGCGGGAGGGCCTCCGGGGAGCTGTTTTTT.

The rearrangement uses TRBV19 and TRBJ1-1, with TRBD1 matching over 9 bases. Germline assignment: CDR1 LNHDA and CDR2 SQIVND (reference sequence). With 8 bases clipped from V and 1 base from J, the junction kept 8 bases outside the gene matches. The CDR3 extends over 15 amino acids. Here the CDR3 DNA reads TGTGCCAGTGATGCGGCGGGACAGGGGAACACTGAAGCTTTCTTT. This codes for CASDAAGQGNTEAFF.

This clone was seen just once. This chain links TRBV15 with TRBJ1-5, with D uncertain. Trimming stripped 0 bases from V and 0 bases from J, with 12 bases between. There are 17 residues in the CDR3. In germline, CDR1 is LNHNV, CDR2 YYDKDF (reference sequence). CDR3 loop: CATSRDTQTYSNQPQHF. Written as DNA, the CDR3 is TGTGCCACCAGCAGAGATACCCAGACATATAGCAATCAGCCCCAGCATTTT. The variable domain in full, completed from reference TRBV15 and TRBJ1-5, reads DAMVIQNPRYQVTQFGKPVTLSCSQTLNHNVMYWYQQKSSQAPKLLFHYYDKDFNNEADTPDNFQSRRPNTSFCFLDIRSPGLGDTAMYLCATSRDTQTYSNQPQHFGDGTRLSIL.

The chain recombines TRBV7-6 with TRBJ2-7; 8 nucleotides line up with TRBD1. V trimming: 5 bases; J trimming: 6 bases; junction bases outside the gene matches: 9. The CDR3 length is 14 residues. The germline CDR1 and CDR2 sequences are SGHVS and FNYEAQ. As DNA, the CDR3 is TGTGCCAGCAGCCCTGGCCTGGACAGGGCCGAGCAGTACTTC. It encodes CASSPGLDRAEQYF. The full variable domain, in which reference TRBV7-6 and TRBJ2-7 provide the parts outside the CDR3, is GAGVSQSPRYKVTKRGQDVALRCDPISGHVSLYWYRQALGQGPEFLTYFNYEAQQDKSGLPNDRFSAERPEGSISTLTIQRTEQRDSAMYRCASSPGLDRAEQYFGPGTRLTVT.

This clone was found once. The genes are TRBV6-4 and TRBJ1-1; D possibly corresponds to TRBD1 (5 bases). Germline V gives CDR1 MRHNA, CDR2 SNTAGT. Trimming removed 3 bases from V and 0 bases from J, with 14 bases in between. The CDR3 runs 16 residues. The CDR3 DNA reads TGTGCCAGCAGTGAAGGAGGGGCAGACTTGAACACTGAAGCTTTCTTT. It yields the protein CASSEGGADLNTEAFF.

The chain recombines TRBV5-1 with TRBJ1-2; TRBD1 is a possible D gene (6 bases). Looked up from germline, CDR1 is SGHRS and CDR2 is YFSETQ. The CDR3 runs 13 residues. The V end was cut by 5 bases, the J end by 2 bases, with 10 bases between. For the CDR3, the DNA is TGCGCCAGCAGACCGGGACAAAACTATGGCTACACCTTC. This gives the protein CASRPGQNYGYTF.

This clone was detected once. The rearrangement links TRBV28 to TRBJ2-1; 11 nucleotides match TRBD2. The V gene's germline CDR1 is MDHEN and CDR2 SYDVKM. The ends lost 6 bases at V and 4 bases at J; junction bases unmatched: 11. The CDR3 spans 17 residues. The CDR3 nucleotides read TGTGCCAGCAGGTCTCTACTAGCGGGAGTCAGTTACAATGAGCAGTTCTTC. Encoded protein: CASRSLLAGVSYNEQFF. The whole variable domain, filled in from reference TRBV28 and TRBJ2-1, reads DVKVTQSSRYLVKRTGEKVFLECVQDMDHENMFWYRQDPGLGLRLIYFSYDVKMKEKGDIPEGYSVSREKKERFSLILESASTNQTSMYLCASRSLLAGVSYNEQFFGPGTRLTVL.

The chain employs TRBV29-1 and TRBJ2-3; D remains ambiguous. Germline V CDR1 and CDR2: SQVTM, ANQGSEA. This CDR3 comprises 12 residues. V lost 8 bases and J lost 4, with 13 bases in between. CDR3 in amino acids: CSLAVGSDTQYF. In DNA, the CDR3 is TGCAGCTTAGCCGTCGGGTCAGATACGCAGTATTTT.

V usage is TRBV10-2 and J usage is TRBJ2-5, with D possibly being TRBD2 (6 bases). Germline values: CDR1 WSHSY, CDR2 SAAADI. This CDR3 is built from 15 residues. Trimming took 9 bases from V and 4 from J, leaving 21 bases between them. CDR3 region: CARGGRCGWGETQYF. Here the CDR3 DNA reads TGCGCCAGGGGGGGTCGGTGCGGATGGGGAGAGACCCAGTACTTC.

V is TRBV6-4 and J is TRBJ2-1; 10 bases line up with TRBD2. Germline CDR1 MRHNA, CDR2 SNTAGT. The V gene end was trimmed by 0 bases and the J gene end by 11 bases; junction bases not matched to a gene: 13. CDR3 length: 17 amino acids. CDR3 residues: CASSDSNSASGRVQQFF. In nucleotides, the CDR3 is TGTGCCAGCAGTGACTCGAATTCGGCTAGCGGGAGAGTTCAGCAGTTCTTC.

This chain joins TRBV11-2 and TRBJ1-2, with a possible D match to TRBD1 (5 bases). The CDR3 spans 16 residues. Looked up from germline, CDR1 is SGHAT and CDR2 is FQNNGV. V was cut by 7 bases and J by 0 bases, with 18 bases left in between. Here the CDR3 reads CASTPNPDSPNYGYTF. The CDR3 DNA reads TGTGCCAGCACCCCAAACCCAGACAGTCCTAACTATGGCTACACCTTC.

V and J are TRBV30 and TRBJ2-5, with 11 bases fitting TRBD1. The end of the DNA fits TRBJ2-7 better, so the J call may be wrong. From germline, CDR1 is GTSNPN and CDR2 SVGIG (reference sequence). This CDR3 has 15 amino acids. The CDR3 coding sequence is TGTGCCTGGAGACTAACCGGGACAGGGGGATACGAGCAGTACTTC. The encoded protein is CAWRLTGTGGYEQYF.